This T cell receptor (beta chain) appears in the sequencing data of a study of cytomegalovirus exposure and HLA in healthy donors. Study observations and caveats: Presence/absence analyses rested on an assumption that sequencing depth was roughly uniform across donors.

The PCR used 60 Vbeta and 13 Jbeta primers. This table comes from immunoSEQ multiplex PCR, and its TCRdb copy is limited to in-frame clones, with some not included. The sample shows fewer than 200,000 clones, around 86% of them seen only once. With regard to this clone: Its antigen is as yet unknown.

Healthy people donating bone marrow made up the donors. The CDR3 contains 16 residues. CDR1 is ENHRY and CDR2 is SYGVKD in the germline V gene. Between the trimmed V and J ends, which lost 2 bases and 2 bases, there was a span of 13 bases. The clonotype originates from a man aged 45-65 years in good health and CMV-seronegative. The specimen sequenced was PBMCs. V and J are TRBV10-3 and TRBJ2-4; perhaps TRBD2 as D (5 bases). The CDR3 loop reads CAISEISRGTKNIQYF. Written as DNA, the CDR3 is TGTGCCATCAGTGAGATAAGCCGAGGGACCAAAAACATTCAGTACTTC.